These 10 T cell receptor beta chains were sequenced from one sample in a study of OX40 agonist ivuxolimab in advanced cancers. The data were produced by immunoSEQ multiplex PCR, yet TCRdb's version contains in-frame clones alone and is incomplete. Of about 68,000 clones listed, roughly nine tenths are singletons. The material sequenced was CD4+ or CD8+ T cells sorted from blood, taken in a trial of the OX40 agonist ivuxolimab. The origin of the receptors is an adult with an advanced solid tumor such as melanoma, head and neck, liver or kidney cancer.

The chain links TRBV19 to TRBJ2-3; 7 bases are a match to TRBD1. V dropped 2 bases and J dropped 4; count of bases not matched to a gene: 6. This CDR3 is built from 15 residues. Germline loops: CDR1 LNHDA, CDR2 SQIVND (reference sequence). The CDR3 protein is CASSISDRVPDTQYF. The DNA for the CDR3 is TGTGCCAGTAGTATATCTGACAGGGTCCCAGATACGCAGTATTTT.

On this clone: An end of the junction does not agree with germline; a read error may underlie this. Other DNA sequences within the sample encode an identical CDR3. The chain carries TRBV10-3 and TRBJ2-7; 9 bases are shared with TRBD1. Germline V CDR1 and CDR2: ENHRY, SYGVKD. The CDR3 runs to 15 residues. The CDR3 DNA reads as TGCGCCATCAGTGAAGTGTGGGACAGGGTGGGAGAGCAGTACTTC. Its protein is CAISEVWDRVGEQYF.

CDR3 sequence: CASSTGELTEKLFF. As DNA, the CDR3 is TGTGCCAGTAGTACAGGGGAGTTGACTGAAAAACTGTTTTTT. This chain links TRBV19 with TRBJ1-4; D possibly corresponds to TRBD1 (6 bases). The germline V gene has CDR1 LNHDA and CDR2 SQIVND (reference sequence). This CDR3 comprises 14 residues. The germline V and J ends were trimmed by 4 bases and 7 bases, with 13 bases remaining between them.

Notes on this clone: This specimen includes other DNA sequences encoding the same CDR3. CDR3 sequence (DNA): TGTGCCAGCAGCTTCACTAGCGGGAGGACCCACAATGAGCAGTTCTTC. Translation gives CASSFTSGRTHNEQFF. This chain links TRBV11-2 with TRBJ2-1; TRBD2 agrees at 12 bases. Germline lookup yields CDR1 SGHAT and CDR2 FQNNGV. The V segment lost 3 bases and the J segment 5 bases; nucleotides outside the gene matches: 5. The CDR3 runs to 16 residues. The entire variable domain, with the rest obtained from reference TRBV11-2 and TRBJ2-1, is as follows: EAGVAQSPRYKIIEKRQSVAFWCNPISGHATLYWYQQILGQGPKLLIQFQNNGVVDDSQLPKDRFSAERLKGVDSTLKIQPAKLEDSAVYLCASSFTSGRTHNEQFFGPGTRLTVL.

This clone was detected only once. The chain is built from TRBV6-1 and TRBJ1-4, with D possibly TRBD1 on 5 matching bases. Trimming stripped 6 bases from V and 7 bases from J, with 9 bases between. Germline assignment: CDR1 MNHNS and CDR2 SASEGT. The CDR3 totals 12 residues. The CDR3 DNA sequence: TGTGCCAGCAGCGGGACCCTTGAAAAACTGTTTTTT. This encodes CASSGTLEKLFF.

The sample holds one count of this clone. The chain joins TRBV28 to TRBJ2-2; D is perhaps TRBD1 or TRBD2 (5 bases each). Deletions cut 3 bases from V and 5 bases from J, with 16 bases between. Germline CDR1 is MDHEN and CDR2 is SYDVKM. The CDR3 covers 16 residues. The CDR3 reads CASSFLWGSLTGELFF. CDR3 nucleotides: TGTGCCAGCAGTTTCCTGTGGGGGAGTTTGACCGGGGAGCTGTTTTTT.

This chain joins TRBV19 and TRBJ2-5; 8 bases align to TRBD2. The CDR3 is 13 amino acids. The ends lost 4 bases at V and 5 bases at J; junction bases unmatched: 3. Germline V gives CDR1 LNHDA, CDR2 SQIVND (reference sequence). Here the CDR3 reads CASSRTSFETQYF. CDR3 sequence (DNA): TGTGCCAGTAGTAGGACTAGCTTTGAGACCCAGTACTTC.

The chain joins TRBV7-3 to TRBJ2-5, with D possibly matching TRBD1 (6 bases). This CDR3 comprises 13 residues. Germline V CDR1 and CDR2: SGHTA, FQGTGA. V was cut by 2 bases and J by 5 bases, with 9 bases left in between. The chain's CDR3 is CASSLSGVETQYF. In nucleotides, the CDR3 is TGTGCCAGCAGCTTATCAGGGGTGGAGACCCAGTACTTC.

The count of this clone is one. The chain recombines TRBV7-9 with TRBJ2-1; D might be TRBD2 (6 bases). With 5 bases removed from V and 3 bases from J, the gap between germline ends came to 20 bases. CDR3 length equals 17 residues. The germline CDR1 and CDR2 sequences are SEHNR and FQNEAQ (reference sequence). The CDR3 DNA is TGTGCCAGCAGCATTTTGCCCGGGACTGACGACTACAATGAGCAGTTCTTC. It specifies CASSILPGTDDYNEQFF.

The CDR3 DNA reads as TGCGCCAGCAGTGAGCGGGATACGCAGTATTTT. As protein: CASSERDTQYF. The chain has TRBV10-1 and TRBJ2-3; D gene uncertain. CDR1 and CDR2 (germline): WNHNN, SYGVQD (reference sequence). V was shortened by 2 bases and J by 6 bases, with 3 bases between the two germline ends. The CDR3 runs 11 residues.